A selection of T cell receptor beta chains follows, all from one sample in a study of blood T cell repertoires in COVID-19. Sequencing was performed with immunoSEQ multiplex PCR; in TCRdb, only in-frame clones are kept and a portion is missing. The sample carries some 390,000 clones, roughly nine tenths recorded once. Sequenced sample: PBMCs or T cells enriched from blood (not recorded which). These receptors were obtained from a man aged 25-45 years who had recovered from COVID-19. Each CDR3 is given with its conserved first and last residue. A D gene is named only where the DNA matches it firmly. For some rows the clone size is stated as once, few or many, or as a class when expanded; others skip it.

cdr3_nt,cdr3_aa,j_call,d_call,v_call,clone_size,cdr3_length
TGTGCCAGTAGTATCCGGGACAGGATAGAAGAGACCCAGTACTTC,CASSIRDRIEETQYF,TRBJ2-5,TRBD1,TRBV19,.,15
TGTGCCAGCAGCTTTCGGCAGGGGGCAGATACGCAGTATTTT,CASSFRQGADTQYF,TRBJ2-3,TRBD1,TRBV5-4,.,14
TGCGCCAGCAGCTTGGCCGGGACAGGGGTTGTGTTCACTGAAGCTTTCTTT,CASSLAGTGVVFTEAFF,TRBJ1-1,TRBD1,TRBV5-1,.,17
TGTGCCATCAATGGGGACTCGCCGGGGGGGGAGCTGTTTTTT,CAINGDSPGGELFF,TRBJ2-2,.,TRBV10-3,.,14
TGCGCCACCAGAATTTGGACAGGGGCGGGTGGCTACACCTTC,CATRIWTGAGGYTF,TRBJ1-2,TRBD1,TRBV4-1,.,14
TGTGCCACTCATGACAGCTCTAACTATGGCTACACCTTC,CATHDSSNYGYTF,TRBJ1-2,.,TRBV28,.,13
TGTGCCAGCAGCCAACCTACAGGGTTTGGAAACACCATATATTTT,CASSQPTGFGNTIYF,TRBJ1-3,.,TRBV3-1/TRBV3-2,.,15
TGTGCCAGCTCACGAATGGGACAGGAATTCTACGAGCAGTACTTC,CASSRMGQEFYEQYF,TRBJ2-7,TRBD1,TRBV18,.,15
TGCGCCAGCAGAGTTGGAGCGGGTTCCTACGAGCAGTACTTC,CASRVGAGSYEQYF,TRBJ2-7,.,TRBV10-2,.,14
TGTGCCAGCAGCAAAGTAAGCTCGGATGGGGGGGGGCCCCAGCATTTT,CASSKVSSDGGGPQHF,TRBJ1-5,.,TRBV21-1,.,16
TGTGCCAGCAGCTTGGGTCTATCTGCCGGGACAGGGGGCGGAGGACAGCCCCAGCATTTT,CASSLGLSAGTGGGGQPQHF,TRBJ1-5,TRBD1,TRBV5-8,.,20
TGTGCCAGCAGCCAAGACACTAGCGGGATTGCCTACGAGCAGTACTTC,CASSQDTSGIAYEQYF,TRBJ2-7,TRBD2,TRBV3-1/TRBV3-2,.,16
TGTGCCGCCGCACGAGGGTTAGCGAACACTGAAGCTTTCTTT,CAAARGLANTEAFF,TRBJ1-1,.,TRBV6-5,.,14
TGTGCCAGCAGCTTAATGGGGGGGATGCATTCACCCCTCCACTTT,CASSLMGGMHSPLHF,TRBJ1-6,.,TRBV7-9,few,15
TGTGCCAGCAGCCAGGCCCCCGGACAGGGCCTCCTCAATGAGCAGTTCTTC,CASSQAPGQGLLNEQFF,TRBJ2-1,TRBD1,TRBV3-1/TRBV3-2,.,17
TGTGCCAGTAGCCCGGGACAGGAAGGCTACGAGCAGTACTTC,CASSPGQEGYEQYF,TRBJ2-7,TRBD1,TRBV19,.,14
TGTGCCAGCAGTGAATGCCAGGGATCGTGTGGCTACACCTTC,CASSECQGSCGYTF,TRBJ1-2,.,TRBV2,.,14
TGTGCCAGCAGCCTTTCTAGACGGGTTGCCAATGAGCAGTTCTTC,CASSLSRRVANEQFF,TRBJ2-1,.,TRBV3-1/TRBV3-2,.,15
TGCGCCAGCGGCAAACAGGGGGCTTTTGACACTGAAGCTTTCTTT,CASGKQGAFDTEAFF,TRBJ1-1,TRBD1,TRBV5-1,.,15
TGTGCCAGCAGGACCGGGACAGGGGGAAACGAGCAGTACTTC,CASRTGTGGNEQYF,TRBJ2-7,TRBD1,TRBV5-5,.,14
TGTGCCACCGCGGACTCTGGGGCCAACGTCCTGACTTTC,CATADSGANVLTF,TRBJ2-6,.,TRBV28,.,13
TGTGCCAGCAGTTCGATTCGATGGGGCACCAACACTGAAGCTTTCTTT,CASSSIRWGTNTEAFF,TRBJ1-1,.,TRBV28,.,16
TGTGCCAGCCGCTTGTACAGGGGGGATGAAAAACTGTTTTTT,CASRLYRGDEKLFF,TRBJ1-4,TRBD1,TRBV6-5,.,14
TGTGCCACCAGTGATTCCCGTTTTGGCCAGAATTATCAGCCCCAGCATTTT,CATSDSRFGQNYQPQHF,TRBJ1-5,.,TRBV24-1,.,17
TGCGCCAGCAGCTTGGTGGCAGGTTACACTGAAGCTTTCTTT,CASSLVAGYTEAFF,TRBJ1-1,.,TRBV5-1,.,14
TGTGCCAGTAGTGGGACAGGGAGGGACTATGGCTACACCTTC,CASSGTGRDYGYTF,TRBJ1-2,TRBD1,TRBV19,.,14
TGTGCCAGCAGCCCGGCTGTGGGACTAGCGGGAGCTGAGCAGTTCTTC,CASSPAVGLAGAEQFF,TRBJ2-1,TRBD2,TRBV28,.,16
TGTGCCACCAGCAGTCAGCGGGAGGCTTTTGGGACCCAGTACTTC,CATSSQREAFGTQYF,TRBJ2-5,TRBD2,TRBV15,.,15
TGTGCCAGCAGCTTAACCGGGACTAGCGGGATAGTGACCGGGGAGCTGTTTTTT,CASSLTGTSGIVTGELFF,TRBJ2-2,TRBD2,TRBV7-3,.,18
TGTGCCAGTAGTATCAACAGGCCGAACACTGAAGCTTTCTTT,CASSINRPNTEAFF,TRBJ1-1,.,TRBV19,.,14
TGTGCCAGCAGCGGAGGACTAGCGGGAGCCAACTACAATGAGCAGTTCTTC,CASSGGLAGANYNEQFF,TRBJ2-1,TRBD2,TRBV9,once,17
TGTGCCAGCAGCCAGGGGTGGTCGGCCTACAATGAGCAGTTCTTC,CASSQGWSAYNEQFF,TRBJ2-1,.,TRBV9,.,15
TGTGCCACACGGAAGATTGGAGGGTTCGAGCAGTTCTTC,CATRKIGGFEQFF,TRBJ2-1,.,TRBV19,.,13
TGTGCCAGTAGTATTGTCAGTGGCACTAATGAAAAACTGTTTTTT,CASSIVSGTNEKLFF,TRBJ1-4,.,TRBV19,.,15
TGTGCCAGCAGTCAGGGGCGGGTGCTAGCGGGAGATTACTACGAGCAGTACTTC,CASSQGRVLAGDYYEQYF,TRBJ2-7,TRBD2,TRBV6-6,few,18
TGTGCCAGCAGCTTCGGCGGGGGCAATGAAAAACTGTTTTTT,CASSFGGGNEKLFF,TRBJ1-4,.,TRBV7-8,.,14
TGTGCCAGCAAAAGGACTAGTGGATACACCGGGGAGCTGTTTTTT,CASKRTSGYTGELFF,TRBJ2-2,TRBD2,TRBV27,once,15
TGTGCCAGCAGGCAGAAGGGACTTAACACCGGGGAGCTGTTTTTT,CASRQKGLNTGELFF,TRBJ2-2,.,TRBV7-9,.,15
TGTGCCACCAGCGGAGGGGACAGGGACACCGGGGAGCTGTTTTTT,CATSGGDRDTGELFF,TRBJ2-2,TRBD1,TRBV15,few,15
TGTGCCAGCAGCGAAAGGGGGTCCGAAAAACTGTTTTTT,CASSERGSEKLFF,TRBJ1-4,.,TRBV2,.,13
TGCGCCAGCAGACCCGGCAGCGCTAACACTGAAGCTTTCTTT,CASRPGSANTEAFF,TRBJ1-1,.,TRBV5-1,.,14
TGTGCCAGCAGCTTAGGGGTGGGCGGGGCTTCAGATACGCAGTATTTT,CASSLGVGGASDTQYF,TRBJ2-3,.,TRBV7-6,.,16
TGTGCCAGCAGTCTCCCCGGGACATCCGTCGGTTACGAGCAGTACTTC,CASSLPGTSVGYEQYF,TRBJ2-7,.,TRBV28,.,16
TGCGCCAGCAGCCAAGAGTCTGTCAGCTATGGCTACACCTTC,CASSQESVSYGYTF,TRBJ1-2,.,TRBV4-1,.,14
TGTGCCAGCAGAGGTTTGTGGAGGAATGGATCACCCCTCCACTTT,CASRGLWRNGSPLHF,TRBJ1-6,.,TRBV6-5,few,15
TGTGCCAGCAGCTTAAAGGCCGCGGGTGGAGGCCTCAGGGGCTCGTACGAGCAGTACTTC,CASSLKAAGGGLRGSYEQYF,TRBJ2-7,.,TRBV7-6,.,20
TGTGCCTGGAGTAGTGGACAGGGGGCCCAAGAGACCCAGTACTTC,CAWSSGQGAQETQYF,TRBJ2-5,TRBD1,TRBV30,.,15